This TCR beta chain was found in a study of T cells in Graves' hyperthyroidism and ophthalmopathy. Whole-study results and caveats: In validation, the model predicted ophthalmopathy. These predictions came a median about 6.8 months before onset.

Hyperthyroidism was newly diagnosed in patients aged 18 to 65 (duration under 2 months). Used for diagnoses were clinical symptoms, serum thyroxine and TRAb, thyroid ultrasound and orbital computed tomography. This clonotype has a count of ten or more. Its antigen is still unknown. There are 15 residues in the CDR3. Losses at the gene ends were 4 bases for V and 6 bases for J; bases not matched to a gene: 9. Per germline, CDR1 GTSNPN and CDR2 SVGIG (reference sequence). There were TCR beta CDR3 regions amplified from RNA transcripts. The TCR CDR3 was amplified in a first-round RT-PCR using the HTBI primer set. One entry per CDR3 protein results from TCRdb running MiXCR on the multiplex PCR reads. The data hold fewer than 650,000 distinct CDR3 sequences, with 12% to 15% observed a single time.

This chain connects TRBV30 to TRBJ2-1; 10 positions agree with TRBD1. This receptor was taken from a woman aged 40 to 50 with Graves' hyperthyroidism. The sequencing sample was made of blood. CDR3 region: CAWTHRDRGSNEQFF. CDR3 sequence (DNA): TGTGCCTGGACACACAGGGACAGGGGAAGCAATGAGCAGTTCTTC. Looking up the rest from reference TRBV30 and TRBJ2-1 gives the full variable domain: SQTIHQWPATLVQPVGSPLSLECTVEGTSNPNLYWYRQAAGRGLQLLFYSVGIGQISSEVPQNLSASRPQDRQFILSSKKLLLSDSGFYLCAWTHRDRGSNEQFFGPGTRLTVL.